A selection of T cell receptor beta chains follows, all from one sample in a study of blood T cell repertoires in COVID-19. Sequencing was performed with immunoSEQ multiplex PCR; in TCRdb, only in-frame clones are kept and a portion is missing. This sample has 140,000 to 150,000 clones, with more than 75% found just once. Source material: peripheral blood. The receptor set was obtained from a woman aged 45 to 65 with acute or convalescent COVID-19. Each CDR3 is given with its conserved first and last residue. D genes are given only for firm matches. Expanded clones get a size class; other rows say once, few or many, or leave the size out.

j_gene,abundance,v_gene,d_gene,CDR3aa,CDR3nt
TRBJ2-7,-,TRBV6-5,TRBD1,CASSRDREFDEQYF,TGTGCCAGCAGTCGGGACAGGGAATTCGACGAGCAGTACTTC
TRBJ1-2,-,TRBV3-1/TRBV3-2,-,CASSPLATTDPLHYGYTF,TGTGCCAGCAGCCCTTTAGCTACGACAGACCCATTACACTATGGCTACACCTTC
TRBJ1-1,-,TRBV5-1,TRBD1,CASSFVGGIGNTEAFF,TGCGCCAGCAGCTTTGTAGGGGGCATTGGGAACACTGAAGCTTTCTTT
TRBJ2-7,-,TRBV5-1,-,CASSQGSSYEQYF,TGCGCCAGCAGCCAGGGGAGCTCCTACGAGCAGTACTTC
TRBJ2-3,-,TRBV24-1,-,CATSDEQGSPDTQYF,TGTGCCACCAGTGATGAACAGGGAAGTCCAGATACGCAGTATTTT
TRBJ2-7,-,TRBV14,TRBD1,CASSQGTGGVYEQYF,TGTGCCAGCAGCCAAGGGACAGGGGGTGTCTACGAGCAGTACTTC
TRBJ2-7,-,TRBV29-1,TRBD1,CSVESPTGQGSLNEQYF,TGCAGCGTTGAAAGCCCCACTGGACAGGGGTCATTAAACGAGCAGTACTTC
TRBJ2-3,-,TRBV9,-,CASSVASAGSTDTQYF,TGTGCCAGCAGCGTAGCTTCGGCAGGCAGCACAGATACGCAGTATTTT
TRBJ1-2,-,TRBV6-6,-,CASRDGGGEYYGYTF,TGTGCCAGCAGGGACGGCGGGGGCGAATACTATGGCTACACCTTC
TRBJ1-1,-,TRBV7-9,-,CASSPVNMNTEAFF,TGTGCCAGCAGCCCGGTGAATATGAACACTGAAGCTTTCTTT
TRBJ1-3,-,TRBV3-1/TRBV3-2,-,CASSQGASGNTIYF,TGTGCCAGCAGCCAGGGGGCGAGTGGAAACACCATATATTTT
TRBJ2-7,-,TRBV7-8,TRBD2,CASSFLAGGTYEQYF,TGTGCCAGCAGCTTCCTAGCGGGGGGTACCTACGAGCAGTACTTC
TRBJ1-4,-,TRBV28,TRBD1,CASSQGAIEKLFF,TGTGCCAGCAGCCAGGGGGCGATTGAAAAACTGTTTTTT
TRBJ1-2,-,TRBV7-9,TRBD1,CASSPQQGGGYTF,TGTGCCAGCAGCCCCCAACAGGGGGGTGGCTACACCTTC
TRBJ1-1,-,TRBV27,-,CASSRGGVGTEAFF,TGTGCCAGCAGTCGAGGGGGAGTAGGAACTGAAGCTTTCTTT
TRBJ2-1,-,TRBV12-1,-,CASSSGTSGGAREYEQFF,TGTGCCAGCAGCTCCGGGACTAGCGGGGGGGCGAGAGAGTATGAGCAGTTCTTC
TRBJ2-7,-,TRBV20-1,-,CSATRGEQYF,TGCAGTGCTACCCGGGGCGAGCAGTACTTC
TRBJ1-2,few,TRBV28,TRBD1,CASSMGTAANYGYTF,TGTGCCAGCAGCATGGGGACAGCAGCTAACTATGGCTACACCTTC
TRBJ1-3,-,TRBV18,-,CASSLDSGNTIYF,TGTGCCAGCTCACTGGACAGTGGAAACACCATATATTTT
TRBJ2-5,once,TRBV28,-,CASSSPSERSETQYF,TGTGCCAGCAGTTCGCCGAGCGAACGTTCAGAGACCCAGTACTTC
TRBJ2-7,once,TRBV6-2/TRBV6-3,-,CASSYSGVLREQYF,TGTGCCAGCAGTTACTCAGGAGTTCTACGGGAGCAGTACTTC
TRBJ1-3,-,TRBV4-3,TRBD1,CASSQGQGSGNTIYF,TGCGCCAGCAGCCAGGGACAGGGGAGTGGAAACACCATATATTTT
TRBJ1-2,few,TRBV24-1,-,CATRPQDSDYNYGYTF,TGTGCCACTCGACCCCAGGACAGCGACTATAACTATGGCTACACCTTC
TRBJ2-7,-,TRBV16,TRBD1,CASSHGDRLYEQYF,TGTGCCAGCAGCCATGGGGACAGACTTTACGAGCAGTACTTC
TRBJ1-3,-,TRBV7-3,-,CASSLNPPGSGNTIYF,TGTGCCAGCAGCTTGAATCCCCCCGGGTCTGGAAACACCATATATTTT
TRBJ1-4,-,TRBV7-2,TRBD1,CASSFDRGLEKLFF,TGTGCCAGCAGCTTCGACAGGGGGCTTGAAAAACTGTTTTTT
TRBJ2-1,few,TRBV4-3,TRBD2,CASSPQRGNNEQFF,TGCGCCAGCAGCCCACAGCGGGGGAACAATGAGCAGTTCTTC
TRBJ1-1,-,TRBV7-2,TRBD1,CASRTGVGGTEAFF,TGTGCCAGCAGAACAGGGGTCGGAGGCACTGAAGCTTTCTTT
TRBJ1-1,-,TRBV6-6,-,CASSYEGTNTEAFF,TGTGCCAGCAGTTACGAGGGAACGAACACTGAAGCTTTCTTT
TRBJ2-3,-,TRBV3-1/TRBV3-2,-,CASSQEWGLFTDTQYF,TGTGCCAGCAGCCAAGAGTGGGGGCTATTCACAGATACGCAGTATTTT
TRBJ2-7,few,TRBV16,-,CASSQSGAEQYF,TGTGCCAGCAGCCAATCGGGGGCGGAGCAGTACTTC
TRBJ2-3,-,TRBV7-9,-,CASSPQDTQYF,TGTGCCAGCAGCCCCCAGGATACGCAGTATTTT
TRBJ2-7,once,TRBV6-5,TRBD1,CASSSLGTGDEQYF,TGTGCCAGCAGTTCATTAGGGACAGGGGACGAGCAGTACTTC
TRBJ1-2,-,TRBV29-1,-,CSVYTTNYGYTF,TGCAGCGTGTACACAACTAACTATGGCTACACCTTC
TRBJ1-1,-,TRBV30,-,CAWSVGTPNTEAFF,TGTGCCTGGAGTGTTGGGACACCCAACACTGAAGCTTTCTTT
TRBJ2-7,-,TRBV18,TRBD1,CASSPGQGDEQYF,TGTGCCAGCTCACCGGGACAGGGTGACGAGCAGTACTTC
TRBJ1-3,-,TRBV4-3,TRBD1,CASSPGQGHGNTIYF,TGCGCCAGCAGTCCGGGACAGGGACATGGAAACACCATATATTTT
TRBJ2-3,-,TRBV6-5,-,CASSYAGLGDTQYF,TGTGCCAGCAGTTACGCAGGGTTAGGGGATACGCAGTATTTT
TRBJ2-1,-,TRBV5-1,TRBD1,CASSPSGTGQYNEQFF,TGCGCCAGCAGCCCCTCCGGGACAGGGCAATACAATGAGCAGTTCTTC